The sequence of this T cell receptor (beta chain) was determined in a study of cytotoxic CD8 clonotypes in ibrutinib-treated CLL. Study-wide results and limits: Samples were collected at differing times from sustained-remission and progressing patients. Baseline levels of clonality went above those of age-matched healthy donors and moved with circulating CD8+ T-cell counts.

The CDR3 runs to 10 residues. Germline CDR1 DFQATT, CDR2 SNEGSKA (reference sequence). The V end was cut by 7 bases, the J end by 2 bases, with 4 bases between. This clone was recorded only once. Its specificity is not known. Assay: immunoSEQ multiplex PCR; the TCRdb copy retains only in-frame clones and omits some. Of 330,000 or so clones listed, roughly 67% are singletons. Frozen PBMC stocks contributed 2 to 2.5 micrograms of genomic DNA to the TCR beta libraries. The receptor comes from a human donor with chronic lymphocytic leukemia. The source material was PBMCs, sampled after 36 months of ibrutinib treatment. The rearrangement links TRBV20-1 to TRBJ2-3; D remains ambiguous. Here the CDR3 DNA reads TGCAGTGGGGTCACAGATACGCAGTATTTT. It codes for CSGVTDTQYF.